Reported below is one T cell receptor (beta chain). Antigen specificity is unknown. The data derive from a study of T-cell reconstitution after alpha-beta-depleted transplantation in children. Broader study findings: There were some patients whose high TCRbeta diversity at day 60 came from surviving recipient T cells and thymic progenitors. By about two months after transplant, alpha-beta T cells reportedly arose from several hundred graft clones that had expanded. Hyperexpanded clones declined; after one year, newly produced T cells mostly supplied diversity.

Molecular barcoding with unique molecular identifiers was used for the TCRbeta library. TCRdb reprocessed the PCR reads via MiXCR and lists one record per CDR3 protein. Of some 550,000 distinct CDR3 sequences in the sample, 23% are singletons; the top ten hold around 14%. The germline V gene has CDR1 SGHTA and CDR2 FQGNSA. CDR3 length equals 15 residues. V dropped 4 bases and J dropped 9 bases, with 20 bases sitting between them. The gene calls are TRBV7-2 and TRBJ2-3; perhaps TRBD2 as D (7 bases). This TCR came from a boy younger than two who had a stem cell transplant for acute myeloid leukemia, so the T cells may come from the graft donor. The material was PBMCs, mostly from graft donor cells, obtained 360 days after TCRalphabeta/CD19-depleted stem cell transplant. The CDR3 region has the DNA TGTGCCAGCAGCTACCGGGGGGCCATTACGAAAACGCAGTATTTT. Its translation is CASSYRGAITKTQYF.